These T cell receptor beta chains were read from a single sample in a study of T-cell memory formation after mild COVID-19. From the 5' RACE reads, TCRdb called clonotypes with MiXCR, one entry per CDR3 protein. Of under 50,000 distinct CDR3 sequences listed, 25% to 30% are singletons. Sequenced material: PBMCs or a T cell subset sorted from them (not recorded which). The receptors shown here come from a man younger than 35 who had mild COVID-19 (a few samples of this study predate the infection). Cell type and time point are not known. Both conserved end residues are part of each CDR3. A D gene is named only where the DNA matches it firmly. The size of a clone is reported for some rows only, either as once, few or many, or as a class for expanded clones.

clone_size	v_call	j_call	d_call	cdr3_nt	cdr3_aa
few	TRBV12-3/TRBV12-4	TRBJ1-1	-	TGTGCCAGCAGTTCCTCGGACACCAACACTGAAGCTTTCTTT	CASSSSDTNTEAFF
-	TRBV7-9	TRBJ1-1	-	TGTGCCAGCAGCCCCTCTCTGTCGGAAGCTTTCTTT	CASSPSLSEAFF
-	TRBV27	TRBJ2-5	TRBD2	TGTGCCAGCAGTTTGCTAGCGGGGACACAAGAGACCCAGTACTTC	CASSLLAGTQETQYF
-	TRBV7-8	TRBJ1-1	-	TGTGCCAGCAGCTTGTGGTCCGGGGGGGGCAGGGACACTGAAGCTTTCTTT	CASSLWSGGGRDTEAFF
few	TRBV23-1	TRBJ2-1	-	TGCGCCAGGAAGGGGAATGGCTCCTACAATGAGCAGTTCTTC	CARKGNGSYNEQFF
-	TRBV12-3/TRBV12-4	TRBJ2-3	TRBD1	TGTGCCAGCAGTGCACCGACAGGGGTGGCAGATACGCAGTATTTT	CASSAPTGVADTQYF
-	TRBV20-1	TRBJ2-5	TRBD2	TGCAGTGCTAGAGATCTAGCGGGGGGCCAAGAGACCCAGTACTTC	CSARDLAGGQETQYF
few	TRBV9	TRBJ2-1	-	TGTGCCAGCAGCGAGGGGACGGGAAATGAGCAGTTCTTC	CASSEGTGNEQFF
-	TRBV5-1	TRBJ1-2	-	TGCGCCAGCAGCGACAGTTATGGCTACACCTTC	CASSDSYGYTF
few	TRBV5-1	TRBJ2-4	TRBD1	TGCGCCAGCAGCTTAAGGACAGGGGAAAACATTCAGTACTTC	CASSLRTGENIQYF
-	TRBV10-2	TRBJ1-1	-	TGCGCCAGCACCGGGATGAACACTGAAGCTTTCTTT	CASTGMNTEAFF
medium-sized	TRBV7-9	TRBJ2-7	TRBD1	TGTGCCAGCAGCCCCCGGGACAGTACCTACGAGCAGTACTTC	CASSPRDSTYEQYF
-	TRBV4-2	TRBJ2-7	-	TGTGCCAGCAGCCAAGAGGCGGAGGCCTACGAGCAGTACTTC	CASSQEAEAYEQYF
few	TRBV7-9	TRBJ2-5	TRBD1	TGTGCCAGCACCCCATCCGACAGGGCAGGAGAGACCCAGTACTTC	CASTPSDRAGETQYF
few	TRBV3-1	TRBJ2-1	-	TGTGCCAGCAGCCAGGAAGGGTCCTACAATGAGCAGTTCTTC	CASSQEGSYNEQFF
-	TRBV4-1	TRBJ2-3	-	TGCGCCAGCAGCCAAGTCGCGCGTGGTTCAGTTAGCACAGATACGCAGTATTTT	CASSQVARGSVSTDTQYF
once	TRBV27	TRBJ2-4	TRBD2	TGTGCCAGCAGTATCCTCGGGACTAGCGGGATAGCCAAAAACATTCAGTACTTC	CASSILGTSGIAKNIQYF
-	TRBV24-1	TRBJ1-2	-	TGTGCCACCAGTGAGCATACGGGGACATCCGCTCGCTACACCTTC	CATSEHTGTSARYTF
few	TRBV14	TRBJ2-5	-	TGTGCCAGCAGCCAAGGATATATACAACAAGAGACCCAGTACTTC	CASSQGYIQQETQYF
many	TRBV9	TRBJ2-7	TRBD1	TGTGCCAGCAGCCCAAGGGACAGGGTACTGTACGAGCAGTACTTC	CASSPRDRVLYEQYF
-	TRBV7-9	TRBJ1-1	-	TGTGCCAGCAGCTTCCCTGAAGCTTTCTTT	CASSFPEAFF
few	TRBV25-1	TRBJ1-2	TRBD1	TGTGCCAGCAGTGACCTGGGACAGAACTATGGCTACACCTTC	CASSDLGQNYGYTF
-	TRBV10-3	TRBJ2-7	-	TGTGCCATCAACCCGGGTAACAACTACGAGCAGTACTTC	CAINPGNNYEQYF
few	TRBV27	TRBJ2-7	-	TGTGCCAGCAGTTTGTGGGGCCCGACCTACGAGCAGTACTTC	CASSLWGPTYEQYF
-	TRBV20-1	TRBJ1-2	-	TGCAGTGCTAGAGATCGGACCATTCACTATGGCTACACCTTC	CSARDRTIHYGYTF
-	TRBV7-8	TRBJ2-3	TRBD2	TGTGCCAGCAGCTCACCGGGACTAGCGCCAGATACGCAGTATTTT	CASSSPGLAPDTQYF
few	TRBV6-5	TRBJ2-1	TRBD2	TGTGCCAGCCTCCCGGGACTAGCGGGGGGCTCCTACAATGAGCAGTTCTTC	CASLPGLAGGSYNEQFF
-	TRBV7-8	TRBJ2-5	TRBD2	TGTGCCAGCAGCCCCCCGGGACTAGCGGGGCAAGAGACCCAGTACTTC	CASSPPGLAGQETQYF
-	TRBV5-1	TRBJ2-1	-	TGCGCCAGCAGCTCTTCGGGACTCCGAATAACCTACAATGAGCAGTTCTTC	CASSSSGLRITYNEQFF
-	TRBV4-1	TRBJ2-1	-	TGCGCCAGCAGCCTTCTCGGGGAGTCTGAGCAGTTCTTC	CASSLLGESEQFF
few	TRBV12-3/TRBV12-4	TRBJ2-3	-	TGTGCCAGCGTGGCGGAAAGCACAGATACGCAGTATTTT	CASVAESTDTQYF
-	TRBV4-1	TRBJ1-2	-	TGCGCCAGCAGCCAAGGACCCTCCTACACCTTC	CASSQGPSYTF
few	TRBV5-5	TRBJ2-1	TRBD2	TGTGCCAGCAGCCCCGTGACTAGCATCCATGAGCAGTTCTTC	CASSPVTSIHEQFF
few	TRBV7-6	TRBJ1-1	-	TGTGCCAGCAGCTGGGCGGACAGTGGCACTGAAGCTTTCTTT	CASSWADSGTEAFF
-	TRBV5-1	TRBJ1-1	-	TGCGCCAGCAGCCGACGGCTCGGGGACATTGAAGCTTTCTTT	CASSRRLGDIEAFF
-	TRBV20-1	TRBJ2-4	-	TGCAGTGCTAGGGCCACGTCGGCCAAAAACATTCAGTACTTC	CSARATSAKNIQYF
-	TRBV29-1	TRBJ1-2	TRBD1	TGCAGCGGCCTAACCGGGACAGAAAAAACCTCCTATGGCTACACCTTC	CSGLTGTEKTSYGYTF
-	TRBV21-1	TRBJ2-4	-	TGTGCCAGCAGCAGAAAGACTAGCGGGGGGGATGAAGCCAAAAACATTCAGTACTTC	CASSRKTSGGDEAKNIQYF
few	TRBV6-5	TRBJ1-1	-	TGTGCCAGTAGGGACGGACTCACTGAAGCTTTCTTT	CASRDGLTEAFF
-	TRBV7-3	TRBJ2-3	-	TGTGCCAGCAGCGTCAGTGGCTCCAGCACAGATACGCAGTATTTT	CASSVSGSSTDTQYF
-	TRBV30	TRBJ2-7	-	TGTGCCTGGAGTGTCTGGGGTATCGCCTACGAGCAGTACTTC	CAWSVWGIAYEQYF
few	TRBV3-1	TRBJ2-1	-	TGTGCCAGCAGCCTACGGGACGCCAGCGGTTCTGAGCAGTTCTTC	CASSLRDASGSEQFF
-	TRBV4-1	TRBJ2-2	TRBD1	TGCGCCAGCAGCCAGGAGCCGGGACAGGCTTCATACACCGGGGAGCTGTTTTTT	CASSQEPGQASYTGELFF
-	TRBV13	TRBJ2-7	-	TGTGCCAGCAGCCACAGCTCCTACGAGCAGTACTTC	CASSHSSYEQYF
-	TRBV12-3/TRBV12-4	TRBJ1-6	-	TGTGCCAGCAGCCGCCTGGGAGGCTCCTATAATTCACCCCTCCACTTT	CASSRLGGSYNSPLHF
-	TRBV12-3/TRBV12-4	TRBJ2-5	TRBD2	TGTGCCAGCAGCAGACTAGCGGGGGGCATGGAGACCCAGTACTTC	CASSRLAGGMETQYF
-	TRBV9	TRBJ2-1	TRBD2	TGTGCCAGCAGCGTAGGCGGGGGGGCCGTTAGTGAGCAGTTCTTC	CASSVGGGAVSEQFF
-	TRBV29-1	TRBJ1-2	TRBD1	TGCAGCGCCACGGGACAGGGGGAAGGCTACACCTTC	CSATGQGEGYTF
few	TRBV7-6	TRBJ1-2	TRBD1	TGTGCCAGCAGCCTGGAAAGGACAGGCCAGTCGAGCTATGGCTACACCTTC	CASSLERTGQSSYGYTF
few	TRBV25-1	TRBJ2-3	TRBD1	TGTGCCAGCAGTGACCCGCGGGACAGGGAAGGTGGAGATACGCAGTATTTT	CASSDPRDREGGDTQYF
few	TRBV4-2	TRBJ1-1	-	TGTGCCAGCAGCCAAGGGACAGCGGCCCAGCCTGAAGCTTTCTTT	CASSQGTAAQPEAFF
many	TRBV5-1	TRBJ2-1	-	TGCGCCAGCAGCTTGGCGGCTTTGACCTACAATGAGCAGTTCTTC	CASSLAALTYNEQFF
few	TRBV6-2/TRBV6-3	TRBJ1-5	-	TGTGCCAGCAAAGGTTGGGGCCACGACAATCAGCCCCAGCATTTT	CASKGWGHDNQPQHF
few	TRBV12-3/TRBV12-4	TRBJ2-5	-	TGTGCCAGCAGCCTCAGCGGGTCCTTGGGGACCCAGTACTTC	CASSLSGSLGTQYF
-	TRBV5-5	TRBJ2-5	-	TGTGCCAGCAGCTTCGAAAACCAGGAGACCCAGTACTTC	CASSFENQETQYF
-	TRBV7-8	TRBJ1-1	-	TGTGCCAGCAGACCTTTTACAGGGATAGGAACTGAAGCTTTCTTT	CASRPFTGIGTEAFF
-	TRBV11-1	TRBJ1-2	TRBD1	TGTGCCAGCAGCCAGCCGACAGGGTTTGGCTACACCTTC	CASSQPTGFGYTF
few	TRBV15	TRBJ2-1	-	TGTGCCACCAGCAGCTTTACCGGGACGGGGGGCGATGAGCAGTTCTTC	CATSSFTGTGGDEQFF